The next 16 T cell receptor beta chains were all read from a single sample in a study of cytomegalovirus exposure and HLA in healthy donors. Some clones are missing from TCRdb's copy, which holds only in-frame ones; the method was immunoSEQ multiplex PCR. Of approximately 150,000 clones listed, approximately 88% are singletons. Sequencing was performed on PBMCs. These receptors were obtained from a man in his late teens or twenties in good health and CMV-seropositive.

This rearrangement joins TRBV27 to TRBJ1-1, with unresolved D. Germline V CDR1 and CDR2: MNHEY, SMNVEV (reference sequence). CDR3 length: 16 amino acids. The germline V and J ends were trimmed by 4 bases and 0 bases, with 15 bases remaining between them. CDR3 sequence (DNA): TGTGCCAGCAGTTCGCGGACTCGCTCAATGAACACTGAAGCTTTCTTT. It codes for CASSSRTRSMNTEAFF.

V and J are TRBV5-4 and TRBJ2-1; a possible D gene is TRBD2 (5 bases). The V gene lost 4 bases and the J gene lost 0 bases, with 17 bases spanning the gap. Germline values: CDR1 SGHNT, CDR2 YYREEE (reference sequence). This CDR3 comprises 17 residues. CDR3 nucleotide sequence: TGTGCCAGCAGCCCCACCTCCAACCGGGACTCCTACAATGAGCAGTTCTTC. It is translated as CASSPTSNRDSYNEQFF.

V is TRBV18 and J is TRBJ1-6, with a weak D call TRBD1 (5 bases). The V and J ends lost 4 bases and 11 bases respectively, with 12 bases between them. Germline assignment: CDR1 KGHSH and CDR2 LQKENI. The CDR3 is 13 residues long. DNA for the CDR3: TGTGCCAGCTCACAGAAACAAGGGGCACCCCTCCACTTT. Translating gives CASSQKQGAPLHF.

V is TRBV5-1 and J is TRBJ2-7, with D possibly TRBD1 on 5 matching bases. Germline loops: CDR1 SGHRS, CDR2 YFSETQ. This CDR3 has 13 amino acids. Trimming took off 3 bases at V and 1 base at J, with 8 bases between the two ends. Here the CDR3 reads CASSSDNSYEQYF. The CDR3 coding sequence is TGCGCCAGCAGCTCGGACAATTCCTACGAGCAGTACTTC.

V and J are TRBV14 and TRBJ1-2, with 12 bases identical to TRBD1. This CDR3 has 15 amino acids. V lost 4 bases, J lost 6 bases, and 6 bases stayed unmatched. Looked up from germline, CDR1 is SGHDN and CDR2 is FVKESK. The chain's CDR3 is CASSRLGQGADGYTF. CDR3 in DNA: TGTGCCAGCAGCCGTCTGGGACAGGGGGCGGATGGCTACACCTTC.

The V call is TRBV13, the J call TRBJ2-1; 12 positions match TRBD2. Germline V gives CDR1 PRHDT, CDR2 FYEKMQ (reference sequence). With 7 bases clipped from V and 5 bases from J, the junction kept 6 bases outside the gene matches. CDR3 length: 15 amino acids. CDR3 sequence reads: CASTTTSGGDNEQFF. In DNA, the CDR3 is TGTGCCAGCACCACGACTAGCGGGGGAGACAATGAGCAGTTCTTC.

This chain uses TRBV10-2 with TRBJ1-1; no firm D call. Germline-derived CDR1 and CDR2 are WSHSY and SAAADI. This CDR3 has 12 amino acids. Trimming pared 2 bases from V and 7 bases from J, leaving 8 bases between. The CDR3 DNA reads as TGCGCCAGCAGTGAGGTGCACTTTGAAGCTTTCTTT. It is translated as CASSEVHFEAFF.

The J gene is TRBJ2-3, the V gene TRBV4-1; 9 bases align to TRBD2. This CDR3 region has 17 residues. V shed 1 base and J 3 bases; nucleotides not matched to a gene: 8. Germline lookup yields CDR1 MGHRA and CDR2 YSYEKL. The DNA for the CDR3 is TGCGCCAGCAGCCAAGGACGGCTAGCGGGGCGTACAGATACGCAGTATTTT. As protein: CASSQGRLAGRTDTQYF.

The chain joins TRBV6-1 to TRBJ2-5; 9 nucleotides align to TRBD1. The germline V gene encodes CDR1 MNHNS and CDR2 SASEGT. The CDR3 is 15 residues long. J was trimmed by 0 bases and V by 6 bases; bases with no gene match: 5. CDR3 in DNA: TGTGCCAGCAGCCTTGGACAGGGGTACCAAGAGACCCAGTACTTC. It codes for CASSLGQGYQETQYF.

This chain links TRBV30 with TRBJ2-2; D uncertain. V was clipped by 3 bases and J by 0 bases, with 23 bases between them. The CDR3 contains 19 residues. The germline gives CDR1 GTSNPN, CDR2 SVGIG (reference sequence). The CDR3: CAWRLIRQKDQANTGELFF. CDR3 nucleotides: TGTGCCTGGAGACTAATAAGGCAGAAAGATCAAGCGAACACCGGGGAGCTGTTTTTT. Complete variable domain (other parts from reference TRBV30 and TRBJ2-2): SQTIHQWPATLVQPVGSPLSLECTVEGTSNPNLYWYRQAAGRGLQLLFYSVGIGQISSEVPQNLSASRPQDRQFILSSKKLLLSDSGFYLCAWRLIRQKDQANTGELFFGEGSRLTVL.

This chain joins TRBV4-1 and TRBJ1-1; D is undetermined. The germline V gene encodes CDR1 MGHRA and CDR2 YSYEKL. Trimming cost V 0 bases and J 0 bases, with 8 bases left between them. CDR3 length: 15 residues. The DNA for the CDR3 is TGCGCCAGCAGCCAAGACCCGACAATGAACACTGAAGCTTTCTTT. The encoded protein is CASSQDPTMNTEAFF.

V and J are TRBV7-8 and TRBJ2-2, with a possible D match to TRBD1 (5 bases). Germline CDR1 SGHVS, CDR2 FQNEAQ. The germline V and J ends were trimmed by 1 base and 4 bases, with 10 bases remaining between them. There are 15 residues in the CDR3. CDR3 protein: CASSLGQPSTGELFF. As DNA, the CDR3 is TGTGCCAGCAGCTTAGGACAGCCGTCCACCGGGGAGCTGTTTTTT.

The chain couples TRBV5-1 to TRBJ2-1; 11 bases are a match to TRBD2. Germline CDR1 is SGHRS and CDR2 is YFSETQ. The CDR3 extends over 16 amino acids. V was clipped by 4 bases and J by 3 bases; unmatched bases: 6. The CDR3 reads CASSVTSGSLYNEQFF. In nucleotides, the CDR3 is TGCGCCAGCAGCGTTACTAGCGGGAGCCTCTACAATGAGCAGTTCTTC.

This rearrangement joins TRBV5-4 to TRBJ2-5; 9 positions match TRBD2. Unmatched junction bases numbered 9, after V lost 5 bases and J lost 7 bases. The germline V gene encodes CDR1 SGHNT and CDR2 YYREEE (reference sequence). CDR3 size: 14 residues. The DNA of the CDR3 is TGTGCCAGCAGGAACGCGGGGGGGCCGTGGACCCAGTACTTC. Its protein is CASRNAGGPWTQYF.

The V and J genes are TRBV2 and TRBJ1-1, with D perhaps matching TRBD1 (6 bases). The CDR3 covers 17 residues. Per germline, CDR1 SNHLY and CDR2 FYNNEI. V was cut by 3 bases and J by 5 bases, with 22 bases left in between. CDR3: CASSDSQGSPQGTEAFF. CDR3 sequence (DNA): TGTGCCAGCAGTGATTCTCAGGGGTCCCCTCAGGGAACTGAAGCTTTCTTT.

The chain carries TRBV29-1 and TRBJ1-1; 7 bases fit TRBD1. Losses at the gene ends were 7 bases for V and 2 bases for J; bases not matched to a gene: 4. Germline assignment: CDR1 SQVTM and CDR2 ANQGSEA. This CDR3 is built from 12 residues. In DNA, the CDR3 is TGCAGCGCCCGGGACAGTAACACTGAAGCTTTCTTT. It codes for CSARDSNTEAFF.